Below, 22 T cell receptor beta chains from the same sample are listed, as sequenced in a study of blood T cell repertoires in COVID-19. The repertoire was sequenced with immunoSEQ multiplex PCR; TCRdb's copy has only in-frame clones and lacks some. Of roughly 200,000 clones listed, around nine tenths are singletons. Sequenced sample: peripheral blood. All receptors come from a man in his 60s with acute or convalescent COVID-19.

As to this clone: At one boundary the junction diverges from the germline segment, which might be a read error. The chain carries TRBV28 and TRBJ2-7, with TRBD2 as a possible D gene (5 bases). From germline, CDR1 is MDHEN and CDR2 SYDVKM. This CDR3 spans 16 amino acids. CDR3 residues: CANSSPRAGGTYEQYF. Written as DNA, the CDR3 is TGTGCCAACAGTTCCCCCCGGGCGGGTGGCACCTACGAGCAGTACTTC.

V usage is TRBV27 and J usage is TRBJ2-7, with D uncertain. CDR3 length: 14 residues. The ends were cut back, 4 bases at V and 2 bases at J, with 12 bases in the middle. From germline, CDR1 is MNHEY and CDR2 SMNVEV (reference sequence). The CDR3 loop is CASSYRAQAYEQYF. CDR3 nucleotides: TGTGCCAGCAGTTATCGCGCGCAAGCCTACGAGCAGTACTTC.

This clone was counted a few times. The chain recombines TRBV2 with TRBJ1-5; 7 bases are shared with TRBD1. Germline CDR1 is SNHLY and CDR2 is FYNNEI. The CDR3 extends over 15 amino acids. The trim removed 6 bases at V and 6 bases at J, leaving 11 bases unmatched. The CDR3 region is CASSSDREEGQPQHF. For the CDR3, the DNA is TGTGCCAGCAGCTCAGACAGGGAGGAAGGTCAGCCCCAGCATTTT.

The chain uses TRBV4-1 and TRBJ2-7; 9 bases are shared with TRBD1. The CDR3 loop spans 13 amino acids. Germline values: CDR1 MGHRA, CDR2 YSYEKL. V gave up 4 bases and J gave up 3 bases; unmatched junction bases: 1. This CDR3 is CASSRGQGYEQYF. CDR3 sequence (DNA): TGCGCCAGCAGCCGGGGACAGGGCTACGAGCAGTACTTC.

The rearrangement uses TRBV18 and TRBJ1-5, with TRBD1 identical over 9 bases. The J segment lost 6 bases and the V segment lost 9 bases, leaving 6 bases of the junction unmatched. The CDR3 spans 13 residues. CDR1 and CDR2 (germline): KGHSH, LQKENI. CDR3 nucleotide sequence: TGTGCCAGTCAGACAGGGGGTAGTCAGCCCCAGCATTTT. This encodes CASQTGGSQPQHF.

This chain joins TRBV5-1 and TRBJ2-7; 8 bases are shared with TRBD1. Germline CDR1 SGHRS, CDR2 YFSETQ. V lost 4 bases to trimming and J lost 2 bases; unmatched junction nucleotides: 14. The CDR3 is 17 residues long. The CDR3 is CASSEQLGQGRAYEQYF. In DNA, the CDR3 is TGCGCCAGCAGCGAACAATTAGGACAGGGCCGCGCCTACGAGCAGTACTTC.

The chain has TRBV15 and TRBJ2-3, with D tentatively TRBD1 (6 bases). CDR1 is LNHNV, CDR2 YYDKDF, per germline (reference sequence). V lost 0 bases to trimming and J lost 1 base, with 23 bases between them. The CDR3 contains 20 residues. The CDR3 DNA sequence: TGTGCCACCAGCAGAGATCCCCCGGGACATGATGTCCTTGGCACAGATACGCAGTATTTT. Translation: CATSRDPPGHDVLGTDTQYF.

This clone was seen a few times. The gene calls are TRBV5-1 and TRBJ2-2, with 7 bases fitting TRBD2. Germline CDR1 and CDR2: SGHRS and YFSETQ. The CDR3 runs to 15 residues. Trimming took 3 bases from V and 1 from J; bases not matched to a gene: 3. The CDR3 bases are TGCGCCAGCAGCTCTCGCGGGGGGAACACCGGGGAGCTGTTTTTT. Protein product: CASSSRGGNTGELFF.

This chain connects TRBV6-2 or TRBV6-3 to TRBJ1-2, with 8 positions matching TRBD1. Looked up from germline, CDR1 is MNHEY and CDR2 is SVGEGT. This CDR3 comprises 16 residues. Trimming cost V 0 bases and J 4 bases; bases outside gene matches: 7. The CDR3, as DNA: TGTGCCAGCAGTTACTCGACGACAGGGGCGACCTATGGCTACACCTTC. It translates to CASSYSTTGATYGYTF.

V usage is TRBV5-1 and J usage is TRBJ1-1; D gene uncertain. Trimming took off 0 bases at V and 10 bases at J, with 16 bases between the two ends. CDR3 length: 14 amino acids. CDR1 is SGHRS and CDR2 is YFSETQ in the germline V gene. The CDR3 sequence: CASSLEQTGLGAFF. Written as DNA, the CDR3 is TGCGCCAGCAGCTTGGAACAGACCGGACTCGGAGCTTTCTTT.

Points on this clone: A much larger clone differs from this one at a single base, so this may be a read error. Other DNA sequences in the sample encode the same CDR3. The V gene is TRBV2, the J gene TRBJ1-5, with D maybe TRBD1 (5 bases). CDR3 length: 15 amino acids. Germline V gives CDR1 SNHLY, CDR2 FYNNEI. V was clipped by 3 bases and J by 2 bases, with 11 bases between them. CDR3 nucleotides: TGTGCCAGCAGTGAGGAGGGGTTGGGCAATCAGCCCCAGCATTTT. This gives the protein CASSEEGLGNQPQHF.

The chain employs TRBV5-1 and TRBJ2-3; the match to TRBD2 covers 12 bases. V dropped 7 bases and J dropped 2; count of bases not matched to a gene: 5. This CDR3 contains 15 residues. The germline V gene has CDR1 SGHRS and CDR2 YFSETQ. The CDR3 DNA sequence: TGCGCCAGCCGGACTAGCGGGGTGCTCACAGATACGCAGTATTTT. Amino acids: CASRTSGVLTDTQYF.

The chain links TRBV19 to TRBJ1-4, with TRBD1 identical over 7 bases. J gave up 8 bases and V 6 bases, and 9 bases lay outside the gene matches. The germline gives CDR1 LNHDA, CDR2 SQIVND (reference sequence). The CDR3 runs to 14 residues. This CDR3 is CASSPEQGGEKLFF. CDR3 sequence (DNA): TGTGCCAGTAGCCCGGAGCAGGGGGGAGAAAAACTGTTTTTT.

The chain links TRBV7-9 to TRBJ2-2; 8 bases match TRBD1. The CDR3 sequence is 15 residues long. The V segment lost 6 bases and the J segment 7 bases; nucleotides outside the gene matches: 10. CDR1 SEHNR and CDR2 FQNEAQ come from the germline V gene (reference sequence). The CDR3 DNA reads TGTGCCAGCAGGTTGGCAGGGGGCAATGTCGGGGAGCTGTTTTTT. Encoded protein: CASRLAGGNVGELFF. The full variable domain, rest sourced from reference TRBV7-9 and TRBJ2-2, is DTGVSQNPRHKITKRGQNVTFRCDPISEHNRLYWYRQTLGQGPEFLTYFQNEAQLEKSRLLSDRFSAERPKGSFSTLEIQRTEQGDSAMYLCASRLAGGNVGELFFGEGSRLTVL.

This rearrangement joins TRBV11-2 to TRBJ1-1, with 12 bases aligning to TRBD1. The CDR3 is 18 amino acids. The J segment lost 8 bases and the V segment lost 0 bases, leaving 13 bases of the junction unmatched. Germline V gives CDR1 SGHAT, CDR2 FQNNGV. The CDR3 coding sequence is TGTGCCAGCAGCTTAGAGCACTGGGAGGGACAGGGGGCATGGGAAGCTTTCTTT. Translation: CASSLEHWEGQGAWEAFF.

CDR3 amino acids: CASGGGANTGELFF. The CDR3 nucleotides read TGCGCCAGCGGGGGGGGAGCCAACACCGGGGAGCTGTTTTTT. V is TRBV10-1 and J is TRBJ2-2; 7 bases align to TRBD2. CDR1 and CDR2 (germline): WNHNN, SYGVQD (reference sequence). With 8 bases clipped from V and 2 bases from J, the junction kept 5 bases outside the gene matches. The CDR3 covers 14 residues.

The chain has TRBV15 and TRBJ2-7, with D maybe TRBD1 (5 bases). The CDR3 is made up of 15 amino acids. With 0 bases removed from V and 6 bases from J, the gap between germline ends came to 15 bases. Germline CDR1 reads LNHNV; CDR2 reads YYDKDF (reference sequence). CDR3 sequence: CATSRDRQGLVEQYF. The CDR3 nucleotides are TGTGCCACCAGCAGAGATCGGCAGGGATTGGTCGAGCAGTACTTC.

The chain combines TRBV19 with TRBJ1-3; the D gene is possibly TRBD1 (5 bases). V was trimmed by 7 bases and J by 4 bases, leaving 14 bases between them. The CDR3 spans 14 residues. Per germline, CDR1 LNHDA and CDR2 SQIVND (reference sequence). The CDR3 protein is CASTSGGAGNTIYF. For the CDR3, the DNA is TGTGCCAGTACCTCTGGAGGGGCCGGAAACACCATATATTTT.

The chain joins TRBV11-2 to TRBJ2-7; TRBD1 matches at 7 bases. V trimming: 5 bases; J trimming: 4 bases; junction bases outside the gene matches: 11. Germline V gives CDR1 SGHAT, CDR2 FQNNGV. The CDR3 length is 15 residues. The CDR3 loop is CASSPLRGTAYEQYF. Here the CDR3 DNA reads TGTGCCAGCAGCCCCCTCCGTGGGACAGCGTACGAGCAGTACTTC.

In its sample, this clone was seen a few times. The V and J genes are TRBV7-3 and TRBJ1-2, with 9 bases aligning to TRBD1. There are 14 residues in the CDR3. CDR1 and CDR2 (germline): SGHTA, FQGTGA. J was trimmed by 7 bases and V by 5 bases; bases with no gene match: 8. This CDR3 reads CASSTDRGGGGYTF. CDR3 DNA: TGTGCCAGCAGCACGGACAGGGGCGGAGGTGGCTACACCTTC.

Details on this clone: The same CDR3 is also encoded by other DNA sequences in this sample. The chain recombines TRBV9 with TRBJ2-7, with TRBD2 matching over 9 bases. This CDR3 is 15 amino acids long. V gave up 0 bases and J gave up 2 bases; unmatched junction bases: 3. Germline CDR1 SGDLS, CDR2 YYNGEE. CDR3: CASSVGAGGPYEQYF. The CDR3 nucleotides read TGTGCCAGCAGCGTAGGAGCGGGGGGTCCCTACGAGCAGTACTTC.

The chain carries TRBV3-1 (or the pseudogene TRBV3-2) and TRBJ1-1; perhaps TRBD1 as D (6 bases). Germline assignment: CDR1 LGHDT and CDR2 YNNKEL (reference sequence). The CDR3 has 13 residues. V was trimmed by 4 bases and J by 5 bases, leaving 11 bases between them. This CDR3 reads CASSPAQGTEAFF. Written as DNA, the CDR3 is TGTGCCAGCAGCCCTGCCCAGGGGACTGAAGCTTTCTTT.